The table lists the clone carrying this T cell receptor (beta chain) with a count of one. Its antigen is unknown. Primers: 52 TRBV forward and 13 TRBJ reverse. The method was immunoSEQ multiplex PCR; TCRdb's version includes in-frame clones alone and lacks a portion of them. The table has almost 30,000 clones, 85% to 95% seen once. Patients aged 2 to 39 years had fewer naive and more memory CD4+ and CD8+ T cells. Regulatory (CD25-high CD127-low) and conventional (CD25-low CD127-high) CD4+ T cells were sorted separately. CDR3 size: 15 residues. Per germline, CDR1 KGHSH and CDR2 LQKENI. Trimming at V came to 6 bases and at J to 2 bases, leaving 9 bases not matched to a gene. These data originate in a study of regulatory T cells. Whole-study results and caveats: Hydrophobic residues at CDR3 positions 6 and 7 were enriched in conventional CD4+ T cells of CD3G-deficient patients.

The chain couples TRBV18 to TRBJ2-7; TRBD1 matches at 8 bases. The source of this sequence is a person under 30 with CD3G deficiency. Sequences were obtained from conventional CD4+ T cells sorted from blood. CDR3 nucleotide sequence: TGTGCCAGCTCCACAGGGACAGGCGTAACCTACGAGCAGTACTTC. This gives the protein CASSTGTGVTYEQYF.